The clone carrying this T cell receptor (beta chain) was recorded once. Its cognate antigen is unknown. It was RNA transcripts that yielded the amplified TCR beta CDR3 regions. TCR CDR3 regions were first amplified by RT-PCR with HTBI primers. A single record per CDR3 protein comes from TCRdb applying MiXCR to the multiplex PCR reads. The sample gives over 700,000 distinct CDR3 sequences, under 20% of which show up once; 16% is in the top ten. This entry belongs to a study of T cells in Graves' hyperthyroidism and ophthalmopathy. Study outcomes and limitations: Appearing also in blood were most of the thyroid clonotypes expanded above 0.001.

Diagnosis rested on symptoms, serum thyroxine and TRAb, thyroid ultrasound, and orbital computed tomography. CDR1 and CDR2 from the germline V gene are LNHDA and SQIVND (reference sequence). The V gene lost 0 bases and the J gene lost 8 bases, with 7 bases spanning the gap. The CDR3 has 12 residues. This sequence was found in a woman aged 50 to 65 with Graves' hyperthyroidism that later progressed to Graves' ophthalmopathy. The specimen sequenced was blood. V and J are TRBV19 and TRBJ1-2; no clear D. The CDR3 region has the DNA TGTGCCAGTAGTATAGAACCTCTGGGCTACACCTTC. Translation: CASSIEPLGYTF.